This T cell receptor (beta chain) was captured by sequencing in a study of graft-versus-host responses after intestinal transplantation. The wider study: All recipients were given anti-thymocyte globulin induction, and tacrolimus and steroids were then administered for roughly 3 years.

This CDR3 contains 13 residues. The V gene lost 4 bases and the J gene lost 3 bases, with 11 bases spanning the gap. Germline V gene data show CDR1 as SGHNT and CDR2 as YYREEE (reference sequence). The method was immunoSEQ multiplex PCR; TCRdb's version includes in-frame clones alone and lacks a portion of them. The sample includes over 950 clones, 83% seen only once; the top ten take approximately 7.5%. This receptor was identified in a human patient who received an intestinal transplant, so some T cells may come from the graft donor. The specimen comprised PBMCs, sampled 7 days after intestinal transplantation. The chain has TRBV5-4 and TRBJ2-7; D might be TRBD1 or TRBD2, each matching 6 bases. CDR3 bases: TGTGCCAGCAGCCAGGAGGGGGGCTACGAGCAGTACTTC. It yields the protein CASSQEGGYEQYF.